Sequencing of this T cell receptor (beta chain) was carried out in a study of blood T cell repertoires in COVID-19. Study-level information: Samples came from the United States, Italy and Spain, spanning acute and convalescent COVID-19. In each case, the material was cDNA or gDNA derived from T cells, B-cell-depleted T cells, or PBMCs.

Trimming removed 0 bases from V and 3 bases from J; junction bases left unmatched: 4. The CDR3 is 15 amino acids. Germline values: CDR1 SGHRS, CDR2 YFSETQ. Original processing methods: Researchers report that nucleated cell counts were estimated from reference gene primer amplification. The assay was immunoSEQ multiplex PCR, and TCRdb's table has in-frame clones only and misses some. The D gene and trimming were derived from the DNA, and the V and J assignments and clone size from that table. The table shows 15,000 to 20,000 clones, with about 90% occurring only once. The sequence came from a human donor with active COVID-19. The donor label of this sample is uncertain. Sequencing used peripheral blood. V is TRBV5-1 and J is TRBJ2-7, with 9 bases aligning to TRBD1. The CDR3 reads CASSLATGGVYEQYF. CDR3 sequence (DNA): TGCGCCAGCAGCTTGGCGACAGGGGGGGTCTACGAGCAGTACTTC. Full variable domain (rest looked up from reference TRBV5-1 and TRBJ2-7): KAGVTQTPRYLIKTRGQQVTLSCSPISGHRSVSWYQQTPGQGLQFLFEYFSETQRNKGNFPGRFSGRQFSNSRSEMNVSTLELGDSALYLCASSLATGGVYEQYFGPGTRLTVT.